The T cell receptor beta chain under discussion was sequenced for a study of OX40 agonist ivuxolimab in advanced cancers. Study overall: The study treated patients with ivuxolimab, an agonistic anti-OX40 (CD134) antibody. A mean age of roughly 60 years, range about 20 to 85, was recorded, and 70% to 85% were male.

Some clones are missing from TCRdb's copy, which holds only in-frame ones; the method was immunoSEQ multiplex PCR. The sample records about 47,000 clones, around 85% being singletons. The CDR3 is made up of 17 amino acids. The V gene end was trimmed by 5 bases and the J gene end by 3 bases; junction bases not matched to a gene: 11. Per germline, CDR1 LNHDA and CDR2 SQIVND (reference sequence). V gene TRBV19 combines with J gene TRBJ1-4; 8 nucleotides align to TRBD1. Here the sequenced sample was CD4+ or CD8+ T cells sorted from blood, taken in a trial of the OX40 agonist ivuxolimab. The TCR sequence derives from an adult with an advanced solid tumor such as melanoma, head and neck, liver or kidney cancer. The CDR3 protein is CASSLGTGQTANEKLFF. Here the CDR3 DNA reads TGTGCCAGTAGTCTTGGGACAGGACAGACAGCTAATGAAAAACTGTTTTTT.